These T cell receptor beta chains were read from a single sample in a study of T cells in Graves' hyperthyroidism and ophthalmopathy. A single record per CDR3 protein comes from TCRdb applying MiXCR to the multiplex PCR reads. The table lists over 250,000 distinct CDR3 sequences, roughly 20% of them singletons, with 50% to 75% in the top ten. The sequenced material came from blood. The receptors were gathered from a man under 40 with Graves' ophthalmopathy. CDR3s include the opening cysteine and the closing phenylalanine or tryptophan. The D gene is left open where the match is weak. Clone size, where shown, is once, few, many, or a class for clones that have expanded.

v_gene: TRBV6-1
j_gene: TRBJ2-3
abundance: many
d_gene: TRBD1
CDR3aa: CASRDNRGQQYF
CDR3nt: TGTGCCAGCAGGGACAACAGGGGGCAGCAGTATTTT

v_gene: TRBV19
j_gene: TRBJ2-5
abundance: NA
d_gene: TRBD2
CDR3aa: CASNPGLAAQETQYF
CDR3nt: TGTGCCAGTAACCCGGGACTAGCGGCTCAAGAGACCCAGTACTTC

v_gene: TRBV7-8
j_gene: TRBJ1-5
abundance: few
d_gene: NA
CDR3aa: CASSLGQIFGNQPQHF
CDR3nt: TGTGCCAGCAGCTTAGGACAAATATTTGGCAATCAGCCCCAGCATTTT

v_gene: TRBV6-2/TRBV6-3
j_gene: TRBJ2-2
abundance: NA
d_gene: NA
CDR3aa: CASSLGAIGTGELFF
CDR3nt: TGTGCCAGCAGTCTTGGAGCGATAGGCACCGGGGAGCTGTTTTTT

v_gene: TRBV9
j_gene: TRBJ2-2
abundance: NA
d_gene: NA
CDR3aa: CASSVVMAPSRTGELFF
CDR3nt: TGTGCCAGCAGCGTAGTGATGGCGCCCTCGAGGACCGGGGAGCTGTTTTTT

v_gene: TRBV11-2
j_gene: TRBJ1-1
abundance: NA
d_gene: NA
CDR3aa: CASSLERVGVTEAFF
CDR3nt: TGTGCCAGCAGCTTAGAGAGGGTAGGGGTCACTGAAGCTTTCTTT

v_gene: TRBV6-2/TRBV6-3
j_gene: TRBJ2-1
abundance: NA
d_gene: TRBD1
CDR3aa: CASRGQGRRNEQFF
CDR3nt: TGTGCCAGCAGAGGACAGGGGAGGCGTAATGAGCAGTTCTTC

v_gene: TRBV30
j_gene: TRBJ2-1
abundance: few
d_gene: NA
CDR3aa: CAWSVGRFYNEQFF
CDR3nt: TGTGCCTGGAGTGTAGGCAGGTTTTACAATGAGCAGTTCTTC

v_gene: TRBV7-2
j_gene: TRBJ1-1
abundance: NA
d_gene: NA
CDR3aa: CASSSLPQGRNTEAFF
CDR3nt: TGTGCCAGCAGCTCATTGCCCCAGGGACGGAACACTGAAGCTTTCTTT

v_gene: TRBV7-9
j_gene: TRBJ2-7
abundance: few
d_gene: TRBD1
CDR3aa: CASSPGGTGRREQYF
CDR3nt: TGTGCCAGCAGTCCTGGAGGGACAGGGAGGCGCGAGCAGTACTTC

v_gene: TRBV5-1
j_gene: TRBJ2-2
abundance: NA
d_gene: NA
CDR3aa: CASSPRVDGELFF
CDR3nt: TGCGCCAGCAGCCCGAGGGTGGACGGGGAGCTGTTTTTT

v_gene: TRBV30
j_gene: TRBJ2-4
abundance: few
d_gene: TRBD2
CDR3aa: CAWGGGLRGGAKNIQYF
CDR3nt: TGTGCCTGGGGGGGTGGACTCCGCGGGGGAGCCAAAAACATTCAGTACTTC

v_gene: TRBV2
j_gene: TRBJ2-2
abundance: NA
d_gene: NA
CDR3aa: CASRRREETGELFF
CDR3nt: TGTGCCAGCAGACGCCGTGAAGAGACCGGGGAGCTGTTTTTT

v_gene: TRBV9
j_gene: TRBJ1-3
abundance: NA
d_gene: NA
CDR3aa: CASSVASSGNTIYF
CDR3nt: TGTGCCAGCAGCGTAGCTTCCTCTGGAAACACCATATATTTT

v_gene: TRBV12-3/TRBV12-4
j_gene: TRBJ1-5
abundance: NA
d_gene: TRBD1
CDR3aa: CASSGTGGTGQPQHF
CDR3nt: TGTGCCAGCAGTGGGACAGGGGGCACGGGGCAGCCCCAGCATTTT

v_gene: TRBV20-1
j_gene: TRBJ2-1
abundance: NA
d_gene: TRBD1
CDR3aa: CSARSGQGFFNEQFF
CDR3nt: TGCAGTGCTAGGTCAGGACAGGGGTTTTTCAATGAGCAGTTCTTC

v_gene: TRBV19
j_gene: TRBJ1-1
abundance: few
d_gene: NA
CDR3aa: CASSIGRVNTEAFF
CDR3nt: TGTGCCAGTAGTATTGGCAGGGTCAACACTGAAGCTTTCTTT

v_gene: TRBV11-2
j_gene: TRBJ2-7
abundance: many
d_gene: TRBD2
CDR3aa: CASSQREGRLEEQYF
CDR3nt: TGTGCCAGCAGCCAGCGGGAGGGCCGATTAGAAGAGCAGTACTTC

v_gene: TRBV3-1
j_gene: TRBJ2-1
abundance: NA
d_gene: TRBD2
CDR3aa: CASSQGSSGGLDEQFF
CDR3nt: TGTGCCAGCAGCCAAGGGTCTAGCGGGGGGCTGGATGAGCAGTTCTTC

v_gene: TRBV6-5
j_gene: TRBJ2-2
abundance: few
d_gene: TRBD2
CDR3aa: CASSYSSGSTGELFF
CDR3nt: TGTGCCAGCAGTTACTCTAGCGGGTCCACCGGGGAGCTGTTTTTT

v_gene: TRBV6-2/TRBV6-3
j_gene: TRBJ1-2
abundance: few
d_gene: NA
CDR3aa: CASSYSASAHYGYTF
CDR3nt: TGTGCCAGCAGTTACTCGGCGTCAGCCCACTATGGCTACACCTTC